Listed here are 13 T cell receptor beta chains from one sample, sequenced in a study of neurological immune-mediated disorders. Each CDR3 protein is one row after TCRdb ran MiXCR on the 5' RACE reads. The profile shows about 76,000 distinct CDR3 sequences, approximately 17% of them singletons. Sequencing was carried out using PBMCs. Every receptor here comes from a woman aged 40 to 55 in good health.

This clonotype was recorded at least ten times. J is TRBJ1-1 and V is TRBV3-1; a weak D match, TRBD1 (5 bases). Germline V gene data show CDR1 as LGHDT and CDR2 as YNNKEL (reference sequence). V was clipped by 3 bases and J by 2 bases, with 10 bases between them. The CDR3 covers 14 residues. The CDR3 reads CASSQQGTNTEAFF. CDR3 bases: TGTGCCAGCAGCCAGCAGGGTACAAACACTGAAGCTTTCTTT.

This clonotype was observed a handful of times. J is TRBJ2-7 and V is TRBV27, with D unresolved. V was cut by 6 bases and J by 8 bases, with 23 bases left in between. Germline V gene data show CDR1 as MNHEY and CDR2 as SMNVEV (reference sequence). The CDR3 extends over 15 amino acids. This CDR3 is CASRNLGGVPDQQYF. CDR3 coding DNA: TGTGCCAGCAGAAACTTAGGTGGGGTTCCGGACCAGCAGTACTTC.

The rearrangement joins TRBV19 to TRBJ1-3; D call uncertain. The CDR3 contains 12 residues. Between the trimmed V and J ends, which lost 5 bases and 4 bases, there was a span of 6 bases. The germline CDR1 and CDR2 sequences are LNHDA and SQIVND (reference sequence). Here the CDR3 reads CASSYGGNTIYF. The CDR3 DNA is TGTGCCAGTAGTTATGGCGGAAACACCATATATTTT.

At least ten counts were recorded for this clonotype. The chain combines TRBV7-2 with TRBJ1-2, with D unresolved. The CDR3 has 14 amino acids. The germline V gene has CDR1 SGHTA and CDR2 FQGNSA. V was cut by 5 bases and J by 5 bases, with 15 bases left in between. This CDR3 reads CASSPGGSAYGYTF. For the CDR3, the DNA is TGTGCCAGCAGCCCGGGAGGGTCCGCTTATGGCTACACCTTC.

This clonotype was counted ten times or more. The chain couples TRBV10-3 to TRBJ2-3, with TRBD1 matching over 7 bases. Losses at the gene ends were 3 bases for V and 2 bases for J; bases not matched to a gene: 11. Looked up from germline, CDR1 is ENHRY and CDR2 is SYGVKD. This CDR3 contains 17 residues. The CDR3 nucleotides read TGTGCCATCAGTGATCGTAGAGGGACAGTTGTCACAGATACGCAGTATTTT. This codes for CAISDRRGTVVTDTQYF.

This clonotype was seen just once. One end of the junction does not line up with germline, which may come from a read error. CDR3 region: CSSSLEHGGTQYF. DNA for the CDR3: TGCTCCAGCAGCTTGGAACACGGAGGGACCCAGTACTTC. The rearrangement uses TRBV5-1 and TRBJ2-5; TRBD2 is a possible D gene (5 bases). Germline loops: CDR1 SGHRS, CDR2 YFSETQ. This CDR3 has 13 residues.

This clonotype has ten or more counts. This chain connects TRBV28 to TRBJ2-3; 7 nucleotides line up with TRBD2. Germline V lookup: CDR1 MDHEN, CDR2 SYDVKM. CDR3 length: 17 residues. With V trimmed by 5 bases and J by 6 bases, 17 bases remained unmatched. The CDR3 sequence is CASSATGGYHQRDTQYF. The CDR3 DNA reads as TGTGCCAGCAGTGCCACGGGGGGATACCACCAACGTGATACGCAGTATTTT.

This clonotype occurred many times. This sequence joins TRBV14 and TRBJ1-2; tentatively, D is TRBD1 (6 bases). This CDR3 is built from 16 residues. The germline V gene has CDR1 SGHDN and CDR2 FVKESK. Deletions cut 4 bases from V and 6 bases from J, with 21 bases between. The CDR3, as DNA: TGTGCCAGCAGCCGAGAAAACAGGGCCCCAGCCCATGGCTACACCTTC. Translating it yields CASSRENRAPAHGYTF.

This chain uses TRBV18 with TRBJ2-7; D perhaps matches TRBD1 (5 bases). This CDR3 has 13 amino acids. V was shortened by 2 bases and J by 3 bases, with 8 bases between the two germline ends. Germline-derived CDR1 and CDR2 are KGHSH and LQKENI. CDR3 residues: CASSPGANYEQYV. The DNA of the CDR3 is TGTGCCAGCTCACCAGGGGCGAACTACGAGCAGTACGTC.

This clonotype was detected ten times or more. The chain carries TRBV5-1 and TRBJ1-2, with D perhaps TRBD1 (6 bases). Germline V gene lookup returns CDR1 SGHRS and CDR2 YFSETQ. With 0 bases removed from V and 6 bases from J, the gap between germline ends came to 12 bases. This CDR3 spans 14 amino acids. For the CDR3, the DNA is TGCGCCAGCAGCTTGGGAACAGGGTTGGATGGCTACACCTTC. Protein sequence: CASSLGTGLDGYTF.

This clonotype has a count of ten or more. J is TRBJ2-2 and V is TRBV7-2, with D possibly being TRBD2 (6 bases). Germline V gives CDR1 SGHTA, CDR2 FQGNSA. Trimming left V 5 bases short and J 0 bases short, with 13 bases between. This CDR3 is 16 amino acids long. CDR3 nucleotide sequence: TGTGCCAGCAGCCCGGTCGGGGGAGCGAACACCGGGGAGCTGTTTTTT. Residues: CASSPVGGANTGELFF.

The count of this clonotype is one. CDR3 residues: CASSLAGTLYGYTF. For the CDR3, the DNA is TGCGCCAGCAGCTTGGCCGGGACACTCTATGGCTACACCTTC. This chain links TRBV5-1 with TRBJ1-2; D is possibly TRBD1 (6 bases). Germline CDR1 and CDR2: SGHRS and YFSETQ. Trimming removed 0 bases from V and 4 bases from J, with 10 bases in between. The CDR3 runs 14 residues.

The count of this clonotype is one. The final CDR3 position lacks the conserved phenylalanine or tryptophan, pointing to a likely read error. V gene TRBV20-1 combines with J gene TRBJ2-2, with 8 bases identical to TRBD2. The CDR3 has 14 residues. Trimming took 4 bases from V and 8 from J; bases not matched to a gene: 9. Per the germline V gene, CDR1 is DFQATT and CDR2 is SNEGSKA (reference sequence). CDR3 protein: CSAKRTSSSGELFS. The CDR3 DNA is TGCAGTGCTAAGAGGACTAGCAGCTCTGGGGAGCTGTTTTCT.